This is a list of T cell receptor beta chains from one sample in a study of cytomegalovirus exposure and HLA in healthy donors. Using immunoSEQ multiplex PCR, the repertoire was profiled, and TCRdb retains in-frame clones only, with some absent. The sample yields about 100,000 clones, roughly 85% seen once. Sequenced material: PBMCs. The receptors stem from a young man in good health and CMV-seronegative. CDR3s include the opening cysteine and the closing phenylalanine or tryptophan. D genes are given only for firm matches. The size field is filled for only some rows; it gives once, few, many or a size class.

D: .; V: TRBV29-1; size: .; J: TRBJ2-7; DNA: TGCAGCGTTGAAGTGAGCTTATTGAGCGAGCAGTACTTC; CDR3: CSVEVSLLSEQYF
D: TRBD1; V: TRBV6-5; size: .; J: TRBJ1-2; DNA: TGTGCCAGCAGTAGACAGGGGAACTATGGCTACACCTTC; CDR3: CASSRQGNYGYTF
D: .; V: TRBV4-1; size: few; J: TRBJ2-1; DNA: TGCGCCAGCAGCCAACCTCTGGGGGCCAATGAGCAGTTCTTC; CDR3: CASSQPLGANEQFF
D: TRBD2; V: TRBV4-3; size: .; J: TRBJ2-1; DNA: TGCGCCAGCAGCCAAGAAGGACTAGCGGGAGCTGAGCAGTTCTTC; CDR3: CASSQEGLAGAEQFF
D: .; V: TRBV7-2; size: .; J: TRBJ1-5; DNA: TGTGCCAGCAGCTTATCGGGGTCGGGTCAGCCCCAGCATTTT; CDR3: CASSLSGSGQPQHF
D: TRBD2; V: TRBV14; size: .; J: TRBJ2-7; DNA: TGTGCCAGCAGCCAAGCGGGGTCCAGCGGGAGGCCTAAATTC; CDR3: CASSQAGSSGRPKF
D: TRBD1; V: TRBV30; size: .; J: TRBJ2-7; DNA: TGTGCCTGGAGTTCGGGACAGGATCTGTACGAGCAGTACTTC; CDR3: CAWSSGQDLYEQYF
D: .; V: TRBV4-1; size: .; J: TRBJ2-7; DNA: TGCGCCAGCAGCCAGGACTACTGGACCTACGAGCAGTACTTC; CDR3: CASSQDYWTYEQYF
D: TRBD2; V: TRBV15; size: .; J: TRBJ2-1; DNA: TGTGCCACCACAGGGTTGACTAGCGGGAGGTTTGATAATGAGCAGTTCTTC; CDR3: CATTGLTSGRFDNEQFF
D: .; V: TRBV7-8; size: .; J: TRBJ1-1; DNA: TGTGCCAGCAGCGTTACCCCGGGAAGGGACACTGAAGCTTTCTTT; CDR3: CASSVTPGRDTEAFF
D: TRBD1; V: TRBV19; size: .; J: TRBJ1-5; DNA: TGTGCCAGTAGGACTACAGGGGGCGGTCAGCCCCAGCATTTT; CDR3: CASRTTGGGQPQHF
D: TRBD1; V: TRBV7-8; size: .; J: TRBJ1-4; DNA: TGTGCCAGCAGCCTCGGACAGGGCGGGGAAAAACTGTTTTTT; CDR3: CASSLGQGGEKLFF
D: TRBD1; V: TRBV4-2; size: .; J: TRBJ2-1; DNA: TGTGCCAGCAGCCAGACCGGGACAGGGCATGAGCAGTTCTTC; CDR3: CASSQTGTGHEQFF
D: .; V: TRBV15; size: .; J: TRBJ1-5; DNA: TGTGCCACCAGCAGAGATCGAAGGGAGGCTAGCAATCAGCCCCAGCATTTT; CDR3: CATSRDRREASNQPQHF
D: .; V: TRBV30; size: once; J: TRBJ1-2; DNA: TGTGCCTGGAGTCCGTGGGGGGACTATGGCTACACCTTC; CDR3: CAWSPWGDYGYTF
D: .; V: TRBV5-1; size: .; J: TRBJ2-2; DNA: TGCGCCAGCAGTAGAACGGGGGCGAACACCGGGGAGCTGTTTTTT; CDR3: CASSRTGANTGELFF
D: .; V: TRBV7-9; size: .; J: TRBJ1-5; DNA: TGTGCTGTCGCCTACAGAGATCAGCCCCAGCATTTT; CDR3: CAVAYRDQPQHF
D: TRBD2; V: TRBV7-9; size: .; J: TRBJ2-3; DNA: TGTGCCAGCAGCATGACTAGCGGGACCACAGATACGCAGTATTTT; CDR3: CASSMTSGTTDTQYF
D: .; V: TRBV2; size: .; J: TRBJ2-5; DNA: TGTGCCAGCATCGGGGGAGGAGAGACCCAGTACTTC; CDR3: CASIGGGETQYF
D: .; V: TRBV7-8; size: few; J: TRBJ2-5; DNA: TGTGCCAGCAGCCCTCTCGAGGGAGGAACGGGGACCCAGTACTTC; CDR3: CASSPLEGGTGTQYF
D: TRBD1; V: TRBV2; size: .; J: TRBJ1-2; DNA: TGTGCCAGCAGTGAAGCCAGACAGGGGAGCGGCTACACCTTC; CDR3: CASSEARQGSGYTF
D: TRBD2; V: TRBV30; size: .; J: TRBJ2-3; DNA: TGTGCCTGGAGTGTAGGGGGACTAGCGGATACGCAGTATTTT; CDR3: CAWSVGGLADTQYF
D: .; V: TRBV10-3; size: .; J: TRBJ1-5; DNA: TGTGCCATCAGTTTTAAGGGGGATCAGCCCCAGCATTTT; CDR3: CAISFKGDQPQHF
D: TRBD2; V: TRBV4-1; size: .; J: TRBJ2-1; DNA: TGCGCCAGCAGCCAAGGACCTAGCGGGGGGGCCAATGAGCAGTTCTTC; CDR3: CASSQGPSGGANEQFF
D: TRBD2; V: TRBV10-3; size: .; J: TRBJ2-2; DNA: TGTGCCATCAGTGACTTGACTAGCGGGGGACCCGGGGAGCTGTTTTTT; CDR3: CAISDLTSGGPGELFF
D: TRBD1; V: TRBV2; size: .; J: TRBJ1-2; DNA: TGTGCCAGCAGCCGATCGGGAGGACAGGGCAATGGCTACACCTTC; CDR3: CASSRSGGQGNGYTF
D: TRBD1; V: TRBV6-5; size: .; J: TRBJ1-2; DNA: TGTGCCAGCAGACCCTCGGGACAGGTTCTATATGGCTACACCTTC; CDR3: CASRPSGQVLYGYTF
D: TRBD2; V: TRBV4-1; size: .; J: TRBJ2-4; DNA: TGCGCCAGCAGCCTCGGGGGGGCGGGAATAAACATTCAGTACTTC; CDR3: CASSLGGAGINIQYF
D: .; V: TRBV7-9; size: .; J: TRBJ2-7; DNA: TGTGCCATCTTACCTAGTGGGGGCTATCCAGGCGAGCAGTACTTC; CDR3: CAILPSGGYPGEQYF
D: TRBD1; V: TRBV6-5; size: .; J: TRBJ1-2; DNA: TGTGCCAGCAGTTACCTCGGGGGACAGTCTTTCTATGGCTACACCTTC; CDR3: CASSYLGGQSFYGYTF
D: TRBD2; V: TRBV7-3; size: .; J: TRBJ2-3; DNA: TGTGCCAGCAGCTTACAACTAGCGGGAGGTCCCGATACGCAGTATTTT; CDR3: CASSLQLAGGPDTQYF
D: .; V: TRBV29-1; size: once; J: TRBJ1-1; DNA: TGCAGCGTTGAAACAGCCTCCACTAGGGCTTTCTTT; CDR3: CSVETASTRAFF
D: TRBD2; V: TRBV6-5; size: .; J: TRBJ2-7; DNA: TGTGCCAGCAGCCCTCCGGGAGGGGGCGAGCAGTACTTC; CDR3: CASSPPGGGEQYF
D: TRBD1; V: TRBV27; size: .; J: TRBJ2-3; DNA: TGTGCCACCCAAAACAGGGGGCTGAGGGATACGCAGTATTTT; CDR3: CATQNRGLRDTQYF
D: TRBD1; V: TRBV29-1; size: few; J: TRBJ2-7; DNA: TGCAGCGTGAGGGACAGGGGCTCCTACGAGCAGTACTTC; CDR3: CSVRDRGSYEQYF
D: TRBD1; V: TRBV28; size: .; J: TRBJ1-2; DNA: TGTGCCAGCGAGACAGGGGACTATGGCTACACCTTC; CDR3: CASETGDYGYTF
D: TRBD2; V: TRBV30; size: .; J: TRBJ2-5; DNA: TGTGCCTGGTTCGGGGAGGGTCAAGAGACCCAGTACTTC; CDR3: CAWFGEGQETQYF
D: .; V: TRBV9; size: few; J: TRBJ1-5; DNA: TGTGCCAGCAGCGTAGAACCCGGTAATCAGCCCCAGCATTTT; CDR3: CASSVEPGNQPQHF
D: .; V: TRBV7-2; size: .; J: TRBJ1-5; DNA: TGTGCCAGCAGCGCTCCAGGGGTAAATCAGCCCCAGCATTTT; CDR3: CASSAPGVNQPQHF
D: .; V: TRBV27; size: few; J: TRBJ2-6; DNA: TGTGCCAGCAGTTTAAGTCCCGAGTACAGCTCAAGCTCTGGGGCCAACGTCCTGACTTTC; CDR3: CASSLSPEYSSSSGANVLTF
D: TRBD2; V: TRBV5-4; size: .; J: TRBJ2-5; DNA: TGTGCCAGCAGCGGACTAGCGGGAGCCTGGGAGACCCAGTACTTC; CDR3: CASSGLAGAWETQYF
D: .; V: TRBV25-1; size: .; J: TRBJ2-7; DNA: TGTGCCAGCAGTGAATCTCGCGGCGGTATCTACGAGCAGTACTTC; CDR3: CASSESRGGIYEQYF
D: TRBD1; V: TRBV23-1; size: .; J: TRBJ2-6; DNA: TGCGCCAGCAGCCCCGGACAGGGGTGGGCTGGGGCCAACGTCCTGACTTTC; CDR3: CASSPGQGWAGANVLTF
D: .; V: TRBV13; size: .; J: TRBJ1-2; DNA: TGTGCCAGCAGCTTAGGACAGTCGTCTAACTATGGCTACACCTTC; CDR3: CASSLGQSSNYGYTF
D: TRBD1; V: TRBV7-9; size: .; J: TRBJ1-4; DNA: TGTGCCAGCAGCCCTTTCCGGACAGGGGAAAATGAAAAACTGTTTTTT; CDR3: CASSPFRTGENEKLFF
D: .; V: TRBV7-2; size: .; J: TRBJ2-2; DNA: TGTGCCAGCAGCTTAGCCCCGGGTAACACCGGGGAGCTGTTTTTT; CDR3: CASSLAPGNTGELFF
D: .; V: TRBV19; size: once; J: TRBJ2-1; DNA: TGTGCCAGTAGTAGTGGCAGGATGAATGAGCAGTTCTTC; CDR3: CASSSGRMNEQFF
D: TRBD2; V: TRBV11-2; size: .; J: TRBJ2-1; DNA: TGTGCCAGCAGCTTAGGGCTAGCGGGAGGGTACAATGAGCAGTTCTTC; CDR3: CASSLGLAGGYNEQFF
D: .; V: TRBV4-2; size: .; J: TRBJ1-2; DNA: TGTGCCAGCAGCCATGGGGAGGGTGGCTACACCTTC; CDR3: CASSHGEGGYTF
D: TRBD2; V: TRBV28; size: once; J: TRBJ2-3; DNA: TGTGCCAGCAGTTTATCGGCTAGCGGGAGAGATACGCAGTATTTT; CDR3: CASSLSASGRDTQYF